This T cell receptor (beta chain) comes out of a study of T cell responses to AZD1222 COVID-19 vaccine. The table came from immunoSEQ multiplex PCR; TCRdb's copy has only in-frame clones and leaves some out. This table holds approximately 120,000 clones, 87% found once. V was shortened by 0 bases and J by 0 bases, with 3 bases between the two germline ends. From germline, CDR1 is KGHSH and CDR2 LQKENI. This CDR3 contains 14 residues. The clonotype comes from an adult in good health. The sequenced sample was peripheral blood, obtained on day 0 of AZD1222 vaccination. The rearrangement joins TRBV18 to TRBJ2-1; D not certain. CDR3 in DNA: TGTGCCAGCTCACCACCTCTCTCCTACAATGAGCAGTTCTTC. It codes for CASSPPLSYNEQFF.